One and the same sample provided the 5 T cell receptor beta chains below, sequenced in a study of blood T cell repertoires in COVID-19. Here immunoSEQ multiplex PCR was the method, and the copy in TCRdb shows in-frame clones only, minus some. The sample yields approximately 150,000 clones, about four fifths seen once. The sample consisted of peripheral blood. The source of these receptors is a man aged 55 to 70 with active or convalescent COVID-19.

CDR3 residues: CASANPSGRPYEQYF. CDR3 sequence (DNA): TGTGCCAGCGCAAACCCTAGCGGGAGACCGTACGAGCAGTACTTC. The chain combines TRBV3-1 (or the pseudogene TRBV3-2) with TRBJ2-7; 10 positions match TRBD2. CDR1 is LGHDT, CDR2 YNNKEL, per germline (reference sequence). The CDR3 spans 15 residues. V lost 8 bases, J lost 4 bases, and 11 bases stayed unmatched.

The chain carries TRBV2 and TRBJ1-5; D gene uncertain. The CDR3 has 14 residues. V shed 1 base and J shed 4 bases, with 8 bases lying between them. From germline, CDR1 is SNHLY and CDR2 FYNNEI. CDR3 in amino acids: CASSEDGANQPQHF. CDR3 in DNA: TGTGCCAGCAGTGAAGATGGAGCAAATCAGCCCCAGCATTTT.

This clone has just one count. The gene calls are TRBV2 and TRBJ1-5; D may be TRBD1 (6 bases). The CDR3 loop spans 18 amino acids. V gave up 1 base and J gave up 6 bases, with 22 bases separating them. Germline assignment: CDR1 SNHLY and CDR2 FYNNEI. The CDR3 reads CASSEGTVGVGGPQPQHF. In DNA, the CDR3 is TGTGCCAGCAGTGAAGGGACAGTCGGAGTCGGGGGGCCTCAGCCCCAGCATTTT.

The rearrangement links TRBV18 to TRBJ1-2; D possibly corresponds to TRBD1 (6 bases). Trimming pared 6 bases from V and 3 bases from J, leaving 17 bases between. Germline CDR1 reads KGHSH; CDR2 reads LQKENI. This CDR3 has 15 amino acids. The CDR3 DNA reads as TGTGCCAGCTCCCCGGTACAGGGTCGGGACTATGGCTACACCTTC. Protein: CASSPVQGRDYGYTF.

The table lists this clone with a few counts. The V gene is TRBV4-1, the J gene TRBJ1-6; possible D gene TRBD1, 6 bases. The germline V gene encodes CDR1 MGHRA and CDR2 YSYEKL. Trimming cost V 0 bases and J 10 bases, with 19 bases left between them. The CDR3 is 17 amino acids. CDR3 bases: TGCGCCAGCAGCCAAGAGGTCAGGGGCAGGGGAGGGTCACCCCTCCACTTT. Residues: CASSQEVRGRGGSPLHF.